Listed here is a single TCR beta chain. CDR3 length equals 14 residues. In germline, CDR1 is KGHSH, CDR2 LQKENI. V was shortened by 6 bases and J by 0 bases, with 9 bases between the two germline ends. This sample was taken from a study of shared clonotypes between healthy human individuals. In the sorted-subset replicate PCRs, 200 ng DNA, 25,000 to 35,000 T cell genomes, was used. Clones were read by immunoSEQ multiplex PCR, and TCRdb kept only the in-frame ones, dropping some. The sample yields 2 million to 3 million clones, 93% seen once. The sequence was obtained from a man aged 18-30 years in good health. Some clones in this sample may be carry-over from other donors' samples. The sequenced sample consisted of naive CD4+ T cells from PBMCs. Subset indicated: CD45RA+ positively selected. This chain joins TRBV18 and TRBJ1-3; no clear D. The CDR3 is CASSPSHSGNTIYF. CDR3 nucleotides: TGTGCCAGCTCCCCAAGTCACTCTGGAAACACCATATATTTT.